Following are 8 T cell receptor beta chains from one sample sequenced in a study of blood T cell repertoires in COVID-19. Libraries were prepared by immunoSEQ multiplex PCR; TCRdb keeps only in-frame clonotypes and omits some of them. The sample lists roughly 68,000 clones, about 92% occurring once. Sequenced input: peripheral blood. These receptors all stem from a man aged 50-59 years with COVID-19, enrolled during active disease.

The rearrangement uses TRBV10-3 and TRBJ2-1, with 10 bases identical to TRBD2. Trimming removed 0 bases from V and 0 bases from J; junction bases left unmatched: 8. The germline CDR1 and CDR2 sequences are ENHRY and SYGVKD. This CDR3 is built from 19 residues. CDR3 sequence: CAISESTSGTSSSYNEQFF. CDR3 in DNA: TGTGCCATCAGTGAGTCAACTAGCGGGACATCAAGCTCCTACAATGAGCAGTTCTTC.

The chain is built from TRBV7-8 and TRBJ1-5; D possibly corresponds to TRBD1 (5 bases). This CDR3 is built from 15 residues. V lost 3 bases to trimming and J lost 5 bases, with 14 bases between them. Germline V gene sequence: CDR1 SGHVS, CDR2 FQNEAQ. CDR3 bases: TGTGCCAGCAGCTTGTCGGGAGGAGGGGATCAGCCCCAGCATTTT. Translating it yields CASSLSGGGDQPQHF. The full variable domain, rest sourced from reference TRBV7-8 and TRBJ1-5, is GAGVSQSPRYKVAKRGQDVALRCDPISGHVSLFWYQQALGQGPEFLTYFQNEAQLDKSGLPSDRFFAERPEGSVSTLKIQRTQQEDSAVYLCASSLSGGGDQPQHFGDGTRLSIL.

The chain links TRBV30 to TRBJ2-7; maybe TRBD2 (5 bases). This CDR3 comprises 12 residues. The germline gives CDR1 GTSNPN, CDR2 SVGIG (reference sequence). The V end was cut by 2 bases, the J end by 5 bases, with 10 bases between. In nucleotides, the CDR3 is TGTGCCTGGAGTTCTACCGGGAACGAGCAGTACTTC. Protein product: CAWSSTGNEQYF. Full variable domain (outside the CDR3, taken from reference TRBV30 and TRBJ2-7): SQTIHQWPATLVQPVGSPLSLECTVEGTSNPNLYWYRQAAGRGLQLLFYSVGIGQISSEVPQNLSASRPQDRQFILSSKKLLLSDSGFYLCAWSSTGNEQYFGPGTRLTVT.

The chain has TRBV7-3 and TRBJ2-1, with D possibly matching TRBD2 (6 bases). V shed 2 bases and J shed 8 bases, with 13 bases lying between them. Germline V CDR1 and CDR2: SGHTA, FQGTGA. This CDR3 has 14 amino acids. CDR3 residues: CASSLLPSVHEQFF. DNA for the CDR3: TGTGCCAGCAGCTTATTACCTAGCGTGCATGAGCAGTTCTTC.

The chain recombines TRBV23-1 with TRBJ2-7; no firm D call. TRBV23-1 is flagged as an ORF with uncertain function. V dropped 0 bases and J dropped 0 bases, with 15 bases sitting between them. The CDR3 consists of 17 residues. The CDR3 loop reads CASSQSLRHKSSYEQYF. In DNA form, the CDR3 reads TGCGCCAGCAGTCAATCGCTCCGACATAAGAGCTCCTACGAGCAGTACTTC.

The CDR3 here is CASSYGQGTSPLHF. CDR3 coding DNA: TGTGCCAGCAGTTACGGACAGGGAACCTCACCCCTCCACTTT. The rearrangement links TRBV6-5 to TRBJ1-6, with 8 bases that match TRBD1. The CDR3 length is 14 residues. CDR1 MNHEY and CDR2 SVGAGI come from the germline V gene. The ends lost 2 bases at V and 10 bases at J; junction bases unmatched: 4.

This chain links TRBV7-8 with TRBJ1-5; 8 bases fit TRBD1. Germline lookup yields CDR1 SGHVS and CDR2 FQNEAQ. The CDR3 length is 15 residues. V shed 5 bases, J shed 4 bases, and the junction held 7 bases outside the gene matches. The CDR3 bases are TGTGCCAGCAGCCCGCGACAGGGGAGGAATCAGCCCCAGCATTTT. Its translation is CASSPRQGRNQPQHF.

The V gene is TRBV12-3 or TRBV12-4, the J gene TRBJ1-5; a possible D gene is TRBD1 (6 bases). The CDR3 extends over 13 amino acids. V was trimmed by 8 bases and J by 0 bases, leaving 8 bases between them. CDR3 DNA sequence: TGTGCCAGCGGACAGTATAGCAATCAGCCCCAGCATTTT. Translation: CASGQYSNQPQHF.